These 5 T cell receptor beta chains were all obtained from the same sample, sequenced in a study of Graves' ophthalmopathy and Graves' hyperthyroidism. The authors amplified TCR beta CDR3 regions from RNA transcripts. Amplification began with first-round RT-PCR using HTBI primers, then second-round multiplex PCR was performed. One entry per CDR3 protein results from TCRdb running MiXCR on the multiplex PCR reads. The top ten hold roughly 25% of the sample, which has 35,000 to 45,000 distinct CDR3 sequences, about 50% seen once. The sample consisted of peripheral blood. Receptors were obtained from an adult woman with stable Graves' hyperthyroidism.

CDR3 region: CATNQGGGEKLFF. CDR3 nucleotides: TGTGCCACTAACCAGGGTGGTGGTGAAAAACTGTTTTTT. The V gene is TRBV15, the J gene TRBJ1-4; weak D call: TRBD1 (5 bases). V was shortened by 9 bases and J by 7 bases, with 15 bases between the two germline ends. The germline V gene has CDR1 LNHNV and CDR2 YYDKDF (reference sequence). This CDR3 comprises 13 residues. The variable domain in full, completed from reference TRBV15 and TRBJ1-4, reads DAMVIQNPRYQVTQFGKPVTLSCSQTLNHNVMYWYQQKSSQAPKLLFHYYDKDFNNEADTPDNFQSRRPNTSFCFLDIRSPGLGDTAMYLCATNQGGGEKLFFGSGTQLSVL.

The table lists this clonotype with many counts. The rearrangement links TRBV30 to TRBJ1-2; unclear D gene. Per germline, CDR1 GTSNPN and CDR2 SVGIG (reference sequence). This CDR3 has 14 amino acids. V gave up 2 bases and J gave up 4 bases, with 14 bases separating them. The CDR3 here is CAWSHLGRTYGYTF. For the CDR3, the DNA is TGTGCCTGGAGTCACCTGGGGAGGACCTATGGCTACACCTTC.

This clonotype has only a few counts. The V call is TRBV12-3 or TRBV12-4, the J call TRBJ1-5, with TRBD1 as a possible D gene (6 bases). V was trimmed by 8 bases and J by 7 bases, leaving 18 bases between them. This CDR3 is built from 14 residues. The CDR3 reads CASADSWGVQPQHF. The CDR3, as DNA: TGTGCCAGCGCGGACAGCTGGGGGGTGCAGCCCCAGCATTTT.

This clonotype appeared many times. The chain employs TRBV4-2 and TRBJ2-3; D is uncertain. V lost 1 base, J lost 4 bases, and 0 bases lay in between. The CDR3 spans 11 residues. Germline V gene lookup returns CDR1 LGHNA and CDR2 YNFKEQ. The CDR3 nucleotides read TGTGCCAGCAGCCAAGCAGATACGCAGTATTTT. Amino acids: CASSQADTQYF.

This clonotype was picked up many times. This chain uses TRBV30 with TRBJ1-2, with 9 nucleotides matching TRBD1. V lost 0 bases to trimming and J lost 4 bases; unmatched junction nucleotides: 0. The CDR3 spans 13 residues. Per germline, CDR1 GTSNPN and CDR2 SVGIG (reference sequence). The CDR3 nucleotides read TGTGCCTGGAGTGTACAGGGGGCCTATGGCTACACCTTC. It is translated as CAWSVQGAYGYTF.